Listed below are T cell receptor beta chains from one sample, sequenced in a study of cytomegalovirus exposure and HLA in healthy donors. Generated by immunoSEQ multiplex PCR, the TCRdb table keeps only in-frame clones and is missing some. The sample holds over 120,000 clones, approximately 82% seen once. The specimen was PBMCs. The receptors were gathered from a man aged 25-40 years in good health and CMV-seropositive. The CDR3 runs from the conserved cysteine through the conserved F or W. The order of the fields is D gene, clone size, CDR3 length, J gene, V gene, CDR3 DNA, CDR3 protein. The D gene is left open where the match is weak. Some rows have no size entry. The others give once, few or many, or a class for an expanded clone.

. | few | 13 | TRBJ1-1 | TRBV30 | TGTGCCTGGAGCCACCCGGGAGGGTGGCATGCTTTCTTT | CAWSHPGGWHAFF
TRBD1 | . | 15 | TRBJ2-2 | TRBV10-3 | TGTGCCATCAGTGCGAGGGGGCTAAGTGACGGGGAGCTGTTTTTT | CAISARGLSDGELFF
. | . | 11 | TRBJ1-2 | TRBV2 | TGTGCCGGGGCGTACAGGGTTGGCTACACCTTC | CAGAYRVGYTF
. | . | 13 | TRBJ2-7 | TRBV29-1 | TGCAGCGTTGAAGCGGACAGTTCCTACGAGCAGTACTTC | CSVEADSSYEQYF
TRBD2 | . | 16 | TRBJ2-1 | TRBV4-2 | TGTGCCAGCAGCCAAGGAGGGACTAGCGGATACAATGAGCAGTTCTTC | CASSQGGTSGYNEQFF
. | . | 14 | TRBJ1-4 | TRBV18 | TGTGCCAGCTCAATGAGCCCGACTAATGAAAAACTGTTTTTT | CASSMSPTNEKLFF
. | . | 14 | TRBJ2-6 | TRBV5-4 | TGTGCCAGCAGCGAGGGTACTGGGGCCAACGTCCTGACTTTC | CASSEGTGANVLTF
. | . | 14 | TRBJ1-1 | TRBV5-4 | TGTGCCAGCAGCTTGCGGTGGTCGAACACTGAAGCTTTCTTT | CASSLRWSNTEAFF
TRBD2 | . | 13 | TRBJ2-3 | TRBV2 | TGTGCCAGCGAACGAGCGGGGGGAGATACGCAGTATTTT | CASERAGGDTQYF
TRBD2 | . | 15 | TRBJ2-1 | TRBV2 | TGTGCCAGCAGTCCGGGACTAGCGGGGAACAATGAGCAGTTCTTC | CASSPGLAGNNEQFF
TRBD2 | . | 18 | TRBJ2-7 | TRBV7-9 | TGTGCCAGCAGCTACCCGGGACTAGCGGGAGGATTTTCCTACGAGCAGTACTTC | CASSYPGLAGGFSYEQYF
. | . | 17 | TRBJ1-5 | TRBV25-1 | TGTGCCAGCAGTGAATTCCGTTGGGATGGCGGGAATCAGCCCCAGCATTTT | CASSEFRWDGGNQPQHF
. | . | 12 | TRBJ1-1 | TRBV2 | TGTGCCAGCAGTGTTGGGGAGGGTCGGGCTTTCTTT | CASSVGEGRAFF
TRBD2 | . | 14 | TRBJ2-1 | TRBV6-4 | TGTGCCAGCAGTGCTGGGACTAGCGGTGAAGAGCAGTTCTTC | CASSAGTSGEEQFF
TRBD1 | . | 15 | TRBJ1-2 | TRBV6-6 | TGTGCCAGCAGTACCGGGACAGGGGGCGCGGGGGGCTACACCTTC | CASSTGTGGAGGYTF
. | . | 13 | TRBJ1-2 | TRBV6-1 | TGTGCCAGCAGTGACAGGGGTAAGGATGGCTACACCTTC | CASSDRGKDGYTF
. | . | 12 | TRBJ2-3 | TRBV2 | TGTGCCAGCAGTTACACTAGAGATACGCAGTATTTT | CASSYTRDTQYF
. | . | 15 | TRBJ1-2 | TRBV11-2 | TGTGCCAGCAGCTTAGGGATGGGCAGGGGTTATGGCTACACCTTC | CASSLGMGRGYGYTF
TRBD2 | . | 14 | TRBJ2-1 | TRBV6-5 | TGTGCCAGCAGTTACCGACTAGCGGGTTCTGAGCAGTTCTTC | CASSYRLAGSEQFF
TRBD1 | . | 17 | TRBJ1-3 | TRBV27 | TGTGCCAGCAGTCCAGGGACAGGAGTCCTCTCTGGAAACACCATATATTTT | CASSPGTGVLSGNTIYF
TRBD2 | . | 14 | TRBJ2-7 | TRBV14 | TGTGCCAGCAGCAAGCTAGCGGGGGACTACGAGCAGTACTTC | CASSKLAGDYEQYF
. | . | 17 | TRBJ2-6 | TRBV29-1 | TGCAGCGTTCCCGACCCGGGACACCCCTCTGGGGCCAACGTCCTGACTTTC | CSVPDPGHPSGANVLTF
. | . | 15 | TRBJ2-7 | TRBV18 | TGTGCCAGCTCACCACCGGGCAGGGAACGAAACGAGCAGTACTTC | CASSPPGRERNEQYF
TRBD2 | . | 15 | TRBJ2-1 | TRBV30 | TGTGCCTGGAGTGTACTCAGGCTAGCGGGGGGGGATCAGTTCTTC | CAWSVLRLAGGDQFF
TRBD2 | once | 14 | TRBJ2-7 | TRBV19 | TGTGCCAGTAGTAGCGGGAGGGCAACCTACGAGCAGTACTTC | CASSSGRATYEQYF
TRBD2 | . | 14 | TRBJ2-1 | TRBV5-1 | TGCGCCAGCAGCGCGGGGGGGCCCTACAATGAGCAGTTCTTC | CASSAGGPYNEQFF
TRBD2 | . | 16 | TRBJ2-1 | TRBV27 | TGTGCCAGCAGTTTATTGGCGCGGGAGTTGGGAAATGAGCAGTTCTTC | CASSLLARELGNEQFF
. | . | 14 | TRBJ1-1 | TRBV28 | TGTGCCAGCAGGGGTGGAGCCTTGAACACTGAAGCTTTCTTT | CASRGGALNTEAFF
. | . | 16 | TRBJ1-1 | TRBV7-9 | TGTGCCAGCAGCGGGGTGGGGTGGAGCGGGGACACTGAAGCTTTCTTT | CASSGVGWSGDTEAFF
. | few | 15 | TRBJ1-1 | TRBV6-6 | TGTGCCAGCAGTTACGCAGGGATAATTTGGTCTGAAGCTTTCTTT | CASSYAGIIWSEAFF
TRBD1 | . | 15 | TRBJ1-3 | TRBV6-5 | TGTGCCAGCAGGACCGCCGGGACAGCAGGAAACACCATATATTTT | CASRTAGTAGNTIYF
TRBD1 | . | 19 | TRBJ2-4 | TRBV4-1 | TGCGCCAGCAGCCCAATGGCGGGCAGGGGGCCGGAGGCCAAAAACATTCAGTACTTC | CASSPMAGRGPEAKNIQYF
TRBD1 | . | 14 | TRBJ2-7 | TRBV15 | TGTGCCACCAGCAGAGACGTCAGGGGGTCCGAGCAGTACTTC | CATSRDVRGSEQYF
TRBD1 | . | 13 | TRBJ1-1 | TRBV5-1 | TGCGCCACCAAAGGGACAGTGAACACTGAAGCTTTCTTT | CATKGTVNTEAFF
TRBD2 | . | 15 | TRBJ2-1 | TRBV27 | TGTGCCAGCACCTTTCTAGCGGGAGGCCGCAATGAGCAGTTCTTC | CASTFLAGGRNEQFF
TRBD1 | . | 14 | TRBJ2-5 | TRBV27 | TGTGCCAGCAGTTTACAGGGGGCTGAGGAGACCCAGTACTTC | CASSLQGAEETQYF
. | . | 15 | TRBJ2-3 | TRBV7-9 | TGTGCCAGCAGCTTAGCGGCAGCGAGCACAGATACGCAGTATTTT | CASSLAAASTDTQYF
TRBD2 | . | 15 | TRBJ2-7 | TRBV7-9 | TGTTCCAGCAGCTCGGGACTAGCGGAGCCCCTCGAGCAGTACTTC | CSSSSGLAEPLEQYF
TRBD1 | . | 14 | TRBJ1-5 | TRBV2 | TGTGCCAGCAGGACAGGGGAAGGCAATCAGCCCCAGCATTTT | CASRTGEGNQPQHF
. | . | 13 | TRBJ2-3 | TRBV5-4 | TGTGCCAGCAGCTTAGCTAGCACAGATACGCAGTATTTT | CASSLASTDTQYF
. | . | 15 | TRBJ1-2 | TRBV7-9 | TGTGCCAGCAGCTTCAGCACAGGCCCCACCTATGGCTACACCTTC | CASSFSTGPTYGYTF
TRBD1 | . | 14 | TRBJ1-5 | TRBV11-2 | TGTGCCAGCAGCGCCGGGACAGCCAATCAGCCCCAGCATTTT | CASSAGTANQPQHF
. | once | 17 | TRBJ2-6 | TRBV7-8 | TGTGCCAGCAGGGGACGGGGGAGGATCTCTGGGGCCAACGTCCTGACTTTC | CASRGRGRISGANVLTF
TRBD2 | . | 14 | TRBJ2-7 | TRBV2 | TGTGCCAGCAGGCCCGCCGGGACTAGCGACACGCAGTACTTC | CASRPAGTSDTQYF
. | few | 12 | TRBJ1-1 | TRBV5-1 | TGCGCCAGCAGCTTCGGGGACACTGAAGCTTTCTTT | CASSFGDTEAFF
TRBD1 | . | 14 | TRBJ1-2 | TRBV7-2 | TGTGCCAGCAGTTATGGACAGGGGGCCTATGGCTACACCTTC | CASSYGQGAYGYTF
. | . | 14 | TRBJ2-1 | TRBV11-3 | TGTGCCAGCAGCTTCGCGGGATTTGGAAATGAGCAGTTCTTC | CASSFAGFGNEQFF
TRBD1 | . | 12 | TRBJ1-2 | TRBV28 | TGTGCCAGCAGTGGACAGGGGTATGGCTACACCTTC | CASSGQGYGYTF
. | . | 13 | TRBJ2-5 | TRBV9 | TGTGCCAGCGGTAGAGCGCCTCAAGAGACCCAGTACTTC | CASGRAPQETQYF
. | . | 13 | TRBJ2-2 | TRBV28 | TGTGCCAGCAGAGGGGGTAACACCGGGGAGCTGTTTTTT | CASRGGNTGELFF
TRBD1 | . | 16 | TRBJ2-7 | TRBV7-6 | TGTGCCAGCAGCTCCCTGGGCGGACAGGGCTCGAAGGAGCAGTACTTC | CASSSLGGQGSKEQYF
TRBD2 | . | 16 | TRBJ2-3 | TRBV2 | TGTGCCAGCAGTTACGGACTAGCGGGAATCACAGATACGCAGTATTTT | CASSYGLAGITDTQYF
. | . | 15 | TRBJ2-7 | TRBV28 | TGTGCCAGCAGTTTATCTTGGGGCGGCTCCTACGAGCAGTACTTC | CASSLSWGGSYEQYF
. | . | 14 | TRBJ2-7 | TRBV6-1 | TGTGCCAGCAGCCGATCGGGGGAACGGTACGAGCAGTACTTC | CASSRSGERYEQYF
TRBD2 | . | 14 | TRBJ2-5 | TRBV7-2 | TGTGCCAGCAGCTCGGGACTAGCGGGAGAGACCCAGTACTTC | CASSSGLAGETQYF
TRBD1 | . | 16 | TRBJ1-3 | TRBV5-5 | TGTGCCAGCAGCCGCCGGACAGGGGAATCTGGAAACACCATATATTTT | CASSRRTGESGNTIYF
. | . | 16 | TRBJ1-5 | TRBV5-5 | TGTGCCAGCAGTCCCTCGGGGTCCGCCGGAAATCAGCCCCAGCATTTT | CASSPSGSAGNQPQHF
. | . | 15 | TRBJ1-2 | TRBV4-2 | TGTGCCAGCAGCCAAGAGGCAGGTGCGTCGGGGGGCTACACCTTC | CASSQEAGASGGYTF
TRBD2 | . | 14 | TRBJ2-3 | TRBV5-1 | TGCGCCAGCAGCCCTGGGGGGGTGGCAGATACGCAGTATTTT | CASSPGGVADTQYF